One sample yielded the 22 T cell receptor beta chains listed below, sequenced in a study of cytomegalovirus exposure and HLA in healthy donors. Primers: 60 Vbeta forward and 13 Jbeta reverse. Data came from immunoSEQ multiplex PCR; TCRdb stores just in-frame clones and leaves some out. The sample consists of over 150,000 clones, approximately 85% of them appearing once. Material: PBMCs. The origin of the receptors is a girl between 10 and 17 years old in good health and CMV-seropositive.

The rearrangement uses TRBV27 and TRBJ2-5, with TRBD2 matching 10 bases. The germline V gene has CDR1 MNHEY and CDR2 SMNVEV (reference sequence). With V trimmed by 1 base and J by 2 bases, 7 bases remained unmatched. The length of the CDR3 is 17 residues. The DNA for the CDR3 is TGTGCCAGCAGTTTATTGGCCCTAGCGGGGGCTCAAGAGACCCAGTACTTC. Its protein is CASSLLALAGAQETQYF.

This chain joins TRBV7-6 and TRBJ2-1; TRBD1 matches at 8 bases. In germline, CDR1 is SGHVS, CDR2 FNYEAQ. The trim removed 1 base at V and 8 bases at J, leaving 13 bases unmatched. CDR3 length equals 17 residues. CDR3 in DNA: TGTGCCAGCAGCTTAGTGGGTCCCGGACAGGGCGTCGATGAGCAGTTCTTC. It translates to CASSLVGPGQGVDEQFF.

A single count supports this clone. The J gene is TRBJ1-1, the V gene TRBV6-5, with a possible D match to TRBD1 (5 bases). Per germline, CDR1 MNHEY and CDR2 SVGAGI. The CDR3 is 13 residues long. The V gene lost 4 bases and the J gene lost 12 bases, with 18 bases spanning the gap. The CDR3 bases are TGTGCCAGCAGTTCCCCTCCCCAGGGTGTATCTTTCTTT. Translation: CASSSPPQGVSFF.

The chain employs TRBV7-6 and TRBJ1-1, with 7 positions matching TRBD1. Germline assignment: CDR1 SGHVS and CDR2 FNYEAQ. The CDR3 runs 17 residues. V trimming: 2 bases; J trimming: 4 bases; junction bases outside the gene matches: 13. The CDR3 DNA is TGTGCCAGCAGCTTAAGACAGGGAAGTTGGTTGGGCACTGAAGCTTTCTTT. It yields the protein CASSLRQGSWLGTEAFF. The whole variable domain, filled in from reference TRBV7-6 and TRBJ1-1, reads GAGVSQSPRYKVTKRGQDVALRCDPISGHVSLYWYRQALGQGPEFLTYFNYEAQQDKSGLPNDRFSAERPEGSISTLTIQRTEQRDSAMYRCASSLRQGSWLGTEAFFGQGTRLTVV.

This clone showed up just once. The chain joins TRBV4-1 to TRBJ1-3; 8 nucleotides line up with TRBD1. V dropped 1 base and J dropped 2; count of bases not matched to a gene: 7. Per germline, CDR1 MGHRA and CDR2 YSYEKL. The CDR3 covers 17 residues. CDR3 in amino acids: CASSQVPLQGAGNTIYF. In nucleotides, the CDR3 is TGCGCCAGCAGCCAAGTGCCCCTACAGGGGGCTGGAAACACCATATATTTT.

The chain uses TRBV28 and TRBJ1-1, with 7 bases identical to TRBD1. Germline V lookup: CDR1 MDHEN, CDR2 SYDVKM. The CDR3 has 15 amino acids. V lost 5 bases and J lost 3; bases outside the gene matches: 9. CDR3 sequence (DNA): TGTGCCAGCAGTGTACTCAGGGGGTGGGACACTGAAGCTTTCTTT. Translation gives CASSVLRGWDTEAFF.

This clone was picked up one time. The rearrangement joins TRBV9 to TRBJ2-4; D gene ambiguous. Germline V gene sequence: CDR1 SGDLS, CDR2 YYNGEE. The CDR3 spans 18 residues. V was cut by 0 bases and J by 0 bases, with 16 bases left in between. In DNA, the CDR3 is TGTGCCAGCAGCGTAGGTGGGCCGTACGCCTTAGCCAAAAACATTCAGTACTTC. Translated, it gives CASSVGGPYALAKNIQYF.

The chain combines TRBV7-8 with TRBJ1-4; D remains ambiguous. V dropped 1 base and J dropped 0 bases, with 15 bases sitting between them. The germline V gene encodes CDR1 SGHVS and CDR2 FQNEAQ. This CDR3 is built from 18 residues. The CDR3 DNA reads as TGTGCCAGCAGCTTAGGATCCAAGTGGGCAGCAACTAATGAAAAACTGTTTTTT. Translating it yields CASSLGSKWAATNEKLFF.

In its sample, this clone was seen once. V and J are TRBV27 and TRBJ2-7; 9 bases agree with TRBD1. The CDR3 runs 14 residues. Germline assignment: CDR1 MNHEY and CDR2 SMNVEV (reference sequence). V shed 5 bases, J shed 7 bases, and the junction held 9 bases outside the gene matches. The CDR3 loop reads CASSRPGQGLEQYF. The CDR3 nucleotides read TGTGCCAGCAGTCGCCCGGGACAGGGTCTTGAGCAGTACTTC.

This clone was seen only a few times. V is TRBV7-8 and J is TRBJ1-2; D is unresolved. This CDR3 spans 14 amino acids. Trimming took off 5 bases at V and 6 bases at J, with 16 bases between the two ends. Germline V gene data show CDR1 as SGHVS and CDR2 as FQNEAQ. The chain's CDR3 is CASSPLWGADGYTF. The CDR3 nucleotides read TGTGCCAGCAGCCCCCTCTGGGGAGCGGATGGCTACACCTTC.

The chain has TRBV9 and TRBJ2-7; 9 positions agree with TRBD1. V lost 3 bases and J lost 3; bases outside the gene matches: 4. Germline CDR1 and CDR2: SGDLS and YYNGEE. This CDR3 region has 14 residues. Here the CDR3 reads CASSAGQGGYEQYF. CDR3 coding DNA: TGTGCCAGCAGCGCGGGACAGGGAGGCTACGAGCAGTACTTC.

The CDR3 nucleotides are TGTGCCAGCAGCGTAGCCCCCAGCGGGGCCACCTACAATGAGCAGTTCTTC. Protein product: CASSVAPSGATYNEQFF. The chain has TRBV9 and TRBJ2-1; 7 nucleotides line up with TRBD2. The CDR3 loop spans 17 amino acids. After removal of 0 bases from V and 2 bases from J, the junction contained 8 bases not matched to a gene. CDR1 and CDR2 (germline): SGDLS, YYNGEE.

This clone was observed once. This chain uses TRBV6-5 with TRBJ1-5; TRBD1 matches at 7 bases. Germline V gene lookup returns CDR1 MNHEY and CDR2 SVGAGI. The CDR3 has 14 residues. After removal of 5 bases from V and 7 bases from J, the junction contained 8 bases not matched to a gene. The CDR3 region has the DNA TGTGCCAGCAGTCTCCGACAGGGTAGCCAGCCCCAGCATTTT. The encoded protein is CASSLRQGSQPQHF.

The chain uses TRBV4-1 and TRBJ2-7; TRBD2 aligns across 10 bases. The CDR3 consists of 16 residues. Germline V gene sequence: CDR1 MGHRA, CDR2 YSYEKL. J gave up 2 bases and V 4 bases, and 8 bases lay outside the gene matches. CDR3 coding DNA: TGCGCCAGCAGCCCCGTAGCGGGGGGTACCCCCTACGAGCAGTACTTC. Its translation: CASSPVAGGTPYEQYF.

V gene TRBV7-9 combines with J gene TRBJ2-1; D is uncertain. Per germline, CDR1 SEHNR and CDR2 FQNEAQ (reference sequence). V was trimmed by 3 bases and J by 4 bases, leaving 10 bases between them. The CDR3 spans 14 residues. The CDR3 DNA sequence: TGTGCCAGCAGCTTTTCTTCCAGATACAATGAGCAGTTCTTC. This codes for CASSFSSRYNEQFF.

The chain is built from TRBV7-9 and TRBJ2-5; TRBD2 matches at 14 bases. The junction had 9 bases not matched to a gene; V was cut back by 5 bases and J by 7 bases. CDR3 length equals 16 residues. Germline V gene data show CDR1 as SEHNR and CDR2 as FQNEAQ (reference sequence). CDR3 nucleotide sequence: TGTGCCAGCAGCCCCAGGACTAGCGGGGGGTTGGGGACCCAGTACTTC. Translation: CASSPRTSGGLGTQYF.

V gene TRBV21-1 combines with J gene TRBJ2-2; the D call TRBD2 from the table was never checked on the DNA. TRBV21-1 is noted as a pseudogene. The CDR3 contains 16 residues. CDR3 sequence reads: CASGPSGVGSPGELFF. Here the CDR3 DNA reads TGTGCCAGCGGACCGTCGGGGGTAGGTTCGCCCGGGGAGCTGTTTTTT.

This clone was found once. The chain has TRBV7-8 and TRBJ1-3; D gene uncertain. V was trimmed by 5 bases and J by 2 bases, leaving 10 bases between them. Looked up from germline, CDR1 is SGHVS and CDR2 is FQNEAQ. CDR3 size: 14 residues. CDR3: CASSPESAGNTIYF. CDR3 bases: TGTGCCAGCAGCCCCGAGTCCGCTGGAAACACCATATATTTT.

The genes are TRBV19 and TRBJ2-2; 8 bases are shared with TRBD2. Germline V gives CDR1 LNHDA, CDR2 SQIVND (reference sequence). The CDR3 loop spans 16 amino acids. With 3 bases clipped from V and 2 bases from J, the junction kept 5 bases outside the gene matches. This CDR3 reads CASSITSGHNTGELFF. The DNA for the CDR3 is TGTGCCAGTAGTATTACTAGCGGACACAACACCGGGGAGCTGTTTTTT.

The CDR3 loop reads CANRIFKTGGDEAFF. CDR3 nucleotides: TGTGCCAACAGAATATTCAAGACAGGGGGCGATGAAGCTTTCTTT. The chain combines TRBV6-5 with TRBJ1-1; 10 nucleotides match TRBD1. Looked up from germline, CDR1 is MNHEY and CDR2 is SVGAGI. V dropped 10 bases and J dropped 7; count of bases not matched to a gene: 15. CDR3 length: 15 amino acids.

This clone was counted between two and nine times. CDR3 in amino acids: CASSLDITDTQYF. CDR3 bases: TGTGCCAGCAGCTTGGACATCACAGATACGCAGTATTTT. This chain connects TRBV5-5 to TRBJ2-3; D uncertain. This CDR3 is 13 amino acids long. Germline CDR1 SGHKS, CDR2 YYEKEE (reference sequence). Trimming removed 0 bases from V and 2 bases from J, with 4 bases in between. The full variable domain, completed using reference TRBV5-5 and TRBJ2-3, is DAGVTQSPTHLIKTRGQQVTLRCSPISGHKSVSWYQQVLGQGPQFIFQYYEKEERGRGNFPDRFSARQFPNYSSELNVNALLLGDSALYLCASSLDITDTQYFGPGTRLTVL.

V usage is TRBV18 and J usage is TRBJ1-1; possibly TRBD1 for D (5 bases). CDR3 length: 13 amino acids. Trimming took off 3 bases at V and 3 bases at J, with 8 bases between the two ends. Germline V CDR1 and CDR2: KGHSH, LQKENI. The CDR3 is CASSPTVDTEAFF. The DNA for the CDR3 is TGTGCCAGCTCACCGACAGTTGACACTGAAGCTTTCTTT. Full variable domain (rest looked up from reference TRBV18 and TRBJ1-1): NAGVMQNPRHLVRRRGQEARLRCSPMKGHSHVYWYRQLPEEGLKFMVYLQKENIIDESGMPKERFSAEFPKEGPSILRIQQVVRGDSAAYFCASSPTVDTEAFFGQGTRLTVV.